The clone carrying this T cell receptor (beta chain) was recorded many times. Its antigen is currently unknown. First hyperthyroidism diagnosis is when the blood sample was obtained, before any ophthalmopathy symptoms. Germline loops: CDR1 LGHDT, CDR2 YNNKEL (reference sequence). The CDR3 covers 13 residues. V was pared by 1 base and J by 3 bases, with 4 bases between. This record belongs to a study of T cells in Graves' hyperthyroidism and ophthalmopathy. Amplified TCR beta CDR3 regions derived from RNA transcripts. When the TCR CDR3 underwent first-round RT-PCR, the HTBI primer set was used. TCRdb re-called the multiplex PCR reads with MiXCR, one entry per CDR3 protein. The data hold fewer than 450,000 distinct CDR3 sequences, with about 17% observed a single time. Regarding the study as a whole: Separating ophthalmopathy from stable hyperthyroidism was achieved by a 13 V-J model. A median around 6.4 months before onset, the model predicted ophthalmopathy.

V usage is TRBV3-1 and J usage is TRBJ1-5; D uncertain. The receptor was derived from a woman in her thirties with Graves' hyperthyroidism that later progressed to Graves' ophthalmopathy. The sequencing input was blood. Here the CDR3 reads CASSQAINQPQHF. CDR3 bases: TGTGCCAGCAGCCAAGCCATCAATCAGCCCCAGCATTTT.